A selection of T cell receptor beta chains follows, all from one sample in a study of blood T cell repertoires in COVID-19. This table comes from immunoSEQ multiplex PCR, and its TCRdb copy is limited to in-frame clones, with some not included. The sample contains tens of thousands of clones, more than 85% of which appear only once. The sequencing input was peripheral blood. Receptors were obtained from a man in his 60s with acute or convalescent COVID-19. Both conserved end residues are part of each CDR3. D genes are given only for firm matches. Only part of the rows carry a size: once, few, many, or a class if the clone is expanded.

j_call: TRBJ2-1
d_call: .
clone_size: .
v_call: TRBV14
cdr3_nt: TGTGCCAGCAGCCTCCTAGGCTCCAATGAGCAGTTCTTC
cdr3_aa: CASSLLGSNEQFF

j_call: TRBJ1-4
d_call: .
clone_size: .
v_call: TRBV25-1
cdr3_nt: TGTGCCAGCAGTGGTTTCATTGGGGGGGATGGACTGTTTTTT
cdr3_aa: CASSGFIGGDGLFF

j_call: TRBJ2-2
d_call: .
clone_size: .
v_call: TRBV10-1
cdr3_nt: TGCGCCAGCAGTGTATCAGGGGACACCGGGGAGCTGTTTTTT
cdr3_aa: CASSVSGDTGELFF

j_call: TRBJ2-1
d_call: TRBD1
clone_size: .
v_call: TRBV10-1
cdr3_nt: TGCGCCAGCAGTGGGGGACAGGGGTTTTACAATGAGCAGTTCTTC
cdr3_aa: CASSGGQGFYNEQFF

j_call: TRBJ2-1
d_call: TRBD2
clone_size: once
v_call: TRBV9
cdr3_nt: TGTGCCAGCAGCGTAGGTGGCGGGAGAGACCATGAGCAGTTCTTC
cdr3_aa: CASSVGGGRDHEQFF

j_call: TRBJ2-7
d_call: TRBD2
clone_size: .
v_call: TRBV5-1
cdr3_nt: TGCGCCAGCAGCCTAACTGGGACTAGCGGCTACGAGCAGTACTTC
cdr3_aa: CASSLTGTSGYEQYF

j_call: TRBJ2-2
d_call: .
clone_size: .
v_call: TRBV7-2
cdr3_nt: TGTGCCAGCAGCTTAGCCTATGCCGGGGAGCTGTTTTTT
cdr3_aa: CASSLAYAGELFF

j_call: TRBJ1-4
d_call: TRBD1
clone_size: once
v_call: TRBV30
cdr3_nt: TGTGCCTGGAGTGTAGGAACAGACAGGGCACTGTTTTTT
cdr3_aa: CAWSVGTDRALFF

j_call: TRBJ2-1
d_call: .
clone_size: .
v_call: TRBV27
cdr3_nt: TGTGCCAGCAGTTTGGAGGGAGCGCCCTCCTACAATGAGCAGTTCTTC
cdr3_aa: CASSLEGAPSYNEQFF

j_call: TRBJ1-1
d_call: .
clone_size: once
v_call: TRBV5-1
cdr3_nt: TGCGCCAGCAGCTTGACGGGGAACACTGAAGCTTTCTTT
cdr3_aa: CASSLTGNTEAFF

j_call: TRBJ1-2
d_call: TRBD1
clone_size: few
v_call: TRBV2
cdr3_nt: TGTGCCAGCAGCAGCCCGACAGGGCCGAACTATGGCTACACCTTC
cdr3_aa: CASSSPTGPNYGYTF

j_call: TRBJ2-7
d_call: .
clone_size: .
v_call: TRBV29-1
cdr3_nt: TGCAGCGTTGAGCTCTCTACTACAACTACCTCCTACGAGCAGTACTTC
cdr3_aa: CSVELSTTTTSYEQYF

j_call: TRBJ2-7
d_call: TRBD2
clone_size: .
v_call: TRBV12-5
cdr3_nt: TGTGCTAGTGGGCTCGGTAGCGGGAAATACGAGCAGTACTTC
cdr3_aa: CASGLGSGKYEQYF

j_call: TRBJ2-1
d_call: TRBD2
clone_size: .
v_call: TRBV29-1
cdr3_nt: TGCAGCGTTATGACAGCGGGAGAGGGTGAGCAGTTCTTC
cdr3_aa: CSVMTAGEGEQFF

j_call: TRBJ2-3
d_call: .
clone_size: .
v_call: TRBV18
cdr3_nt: TGTGCCAGCTCACCAAACCTTATTGCGGATACGCAGTATTTT
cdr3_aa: CASSPNLIADTQYF

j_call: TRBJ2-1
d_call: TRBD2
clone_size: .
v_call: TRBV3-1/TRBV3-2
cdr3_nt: TGTGCCAGCAGCCGTCCCCAGCGGGAGGGCCTACTCGATGAGCAGTTCTTC
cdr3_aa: CASSRPQREGLLDEQFF

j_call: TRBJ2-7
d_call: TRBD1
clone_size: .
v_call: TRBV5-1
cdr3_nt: TGCGCCAGCACCAGACAGGGGGGATCCTACGAGCAGTACTTC
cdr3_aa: CASTRQGGSYEQYF

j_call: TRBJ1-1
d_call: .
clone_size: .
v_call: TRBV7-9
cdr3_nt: TGTGCCAGCAGCCCTACCGGGACAACAGCTTCTCAAGCTTTCTTT
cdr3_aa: CASSPTGTTASQAFF

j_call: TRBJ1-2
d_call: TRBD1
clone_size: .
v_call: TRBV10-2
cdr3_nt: TGCGCCAGCCCGACAGGGTTCAATGGCTACACCTTC
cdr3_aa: CASPTGFNGYTF

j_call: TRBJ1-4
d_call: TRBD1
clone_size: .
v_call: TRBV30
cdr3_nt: TGTGCCTGGAGTGGGTCAACAGGGGAAAATGAAAAACTGTTTTTT
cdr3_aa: CAWSGSTGENEKLFF

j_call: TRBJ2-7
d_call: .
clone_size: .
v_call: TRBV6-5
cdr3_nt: TGTGCCAGCAGTTACTACGCAAGCCCCTACGAGCAGTACTTC
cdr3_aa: CASSYYASPYEQYF

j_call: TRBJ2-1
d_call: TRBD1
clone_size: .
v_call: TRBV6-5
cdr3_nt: TGTGCCAGCAGCAAACCGGGACAGCTAATTGTCGAGCAGTTCTTC
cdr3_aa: CASSKPGQLIVEQFF

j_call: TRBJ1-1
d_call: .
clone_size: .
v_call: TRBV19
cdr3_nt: TGTGCCAGTAGTATTATTCTAGGACAGAGGGCTAGGACTGAAGCTTTCTTT
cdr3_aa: CASSIILGQRARTEAFF

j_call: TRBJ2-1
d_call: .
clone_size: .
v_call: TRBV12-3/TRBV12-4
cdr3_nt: TGTGCCAGCAGTTGGGGTAGGAGGGATGAGCAGTTCTTC
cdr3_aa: CASSWGRRDEQFF

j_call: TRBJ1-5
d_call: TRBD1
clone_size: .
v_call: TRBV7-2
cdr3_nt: TGTGCCAGCAGCTTCCAACAGGGGAAAGAGCAGCCCCAGCATTTT
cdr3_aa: CASSFQQGKEQPQHF

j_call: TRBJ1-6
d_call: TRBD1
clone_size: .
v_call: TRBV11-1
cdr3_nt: TGTGCCAGCAGCTTGCCTACGACAGGGCGGAATTCACCCCTCCACTTT
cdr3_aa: CASSLPTTGRNSPLHF

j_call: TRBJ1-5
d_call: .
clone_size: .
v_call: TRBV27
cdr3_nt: TGTGCCAGCAGCCCCGAGGGGGTTGTTCAGCCCCAGCATTTT
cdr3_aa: CASSPEGVVQPQHF

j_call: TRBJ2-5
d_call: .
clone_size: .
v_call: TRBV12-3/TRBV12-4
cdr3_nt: TGTGCCAGCAGTTTGATGAGTGGAGAGACCCAGTACTTC
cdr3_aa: CASSLMSGETQYF

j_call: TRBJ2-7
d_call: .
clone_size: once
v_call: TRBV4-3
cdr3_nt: TGCGCCAGCAGCCAAGGATTCGGGGGTACTATCTACGAGCAGTACTTC
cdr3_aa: CASSQGFGGTIYEQYF

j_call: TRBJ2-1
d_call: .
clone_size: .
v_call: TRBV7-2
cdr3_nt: TGTGCCAGCAGCTCCATCGGCTCCTACAATGAGCAGTTCTTC
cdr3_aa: CASSSIGSYNEQFF

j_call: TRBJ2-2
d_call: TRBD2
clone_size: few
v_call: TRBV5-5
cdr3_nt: TGTGCCAGCAGCCCTTATTCGGGACTAGCTAGGACCGGGGAGCTGTTTTTT
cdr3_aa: CASSPYSGLARTGELFF

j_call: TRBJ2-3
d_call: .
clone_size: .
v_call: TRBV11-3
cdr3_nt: TGTGCCAGCAGCTTAGGGGAGGATACGCAGTATTTT
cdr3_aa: CASSLGEDTQYF

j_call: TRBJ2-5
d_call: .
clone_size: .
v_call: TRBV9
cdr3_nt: TGTGCCAGCAGCTCACGGCCCAGGGAGGCGGCAGAGACCCAGTACTTC
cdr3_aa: CASSSRPREAAETQYF

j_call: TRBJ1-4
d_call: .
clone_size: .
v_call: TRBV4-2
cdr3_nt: TGTGCCAGCAGCCAAGATGGGATCGGGGAAACTAATGAAAAACTGTTTTTT
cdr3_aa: CASSQDGIGETNEKLFF

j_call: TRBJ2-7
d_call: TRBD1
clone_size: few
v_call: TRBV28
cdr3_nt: TGTGCCAGCAGTTTATTCGCCAGGGGGCCATACGAGCAGTACTTC
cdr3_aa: CASSLFARGPYEQYF